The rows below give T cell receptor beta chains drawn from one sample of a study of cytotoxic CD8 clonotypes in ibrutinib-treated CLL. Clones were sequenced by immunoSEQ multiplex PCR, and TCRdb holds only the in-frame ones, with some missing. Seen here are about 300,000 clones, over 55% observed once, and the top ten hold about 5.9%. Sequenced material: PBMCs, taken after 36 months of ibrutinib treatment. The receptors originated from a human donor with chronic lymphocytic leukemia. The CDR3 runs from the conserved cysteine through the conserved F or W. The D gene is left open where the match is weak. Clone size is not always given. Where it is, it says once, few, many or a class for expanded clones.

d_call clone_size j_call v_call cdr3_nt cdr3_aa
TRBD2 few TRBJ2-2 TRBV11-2 TGTGCCAGCAGCTTAGATCTCGCTAGCGGTCATACCGGGGAGCTGTTTTTT CASSLDLASGHTGELFF
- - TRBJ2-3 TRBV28 TGTGCCAGCAGCCGCAAGGGTAGTCGGGATACGCAGTATTTT CASSRKGSRDTQYF
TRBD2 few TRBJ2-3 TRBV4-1 TGCGCCAGCAGCCAACTAGCGGGGGTTCAAGATACGCAGTATTTT CASSQLAGVQDTQYF
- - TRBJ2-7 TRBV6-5 TGTGCCAGCAGCCCGGGACTCGTTTCCTACGAGCAGTACTTC CASSPGLVSYEQYF
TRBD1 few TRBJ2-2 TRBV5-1 TGCGCCAGCAGCTTGGCAGGGGGTACCGGGGAGCTGTTTTTT CASSLAGGTGELFF
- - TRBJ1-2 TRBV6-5 TGTGCCACCCTCGGGGAGGGAGGATACTATGGCTACACCTTC CATLGEGGYYGYTF
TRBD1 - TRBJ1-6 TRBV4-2 TGTGCCAGCAGCCAAGCGGACAGGGCGGCTTCACCCCTCCACTTT CASSQADRAASPLHF
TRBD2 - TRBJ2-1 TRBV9 TGTGCCAGCAGCGTAACTAGCGGGAGTTCCGAGCAGTTCTTC CASSVTSGSSEQFF
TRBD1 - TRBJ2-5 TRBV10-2 TGCGCCAGTACCCGGACAGGGGGGGAGACCCAGTACTTC CASTRTGGETQYF
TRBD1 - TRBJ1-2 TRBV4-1 TGCGCCAGCAGCCAACCGGACAGGGGAGGCTATGGCTACACCTTC CASSQPDRGGYGYTF
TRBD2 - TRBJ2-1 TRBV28 TGTGCCAGCAGTTTGAGACTAGCGGGAGTCAATGAGCAGTTCTTC CASSLRLAGVNEQFF
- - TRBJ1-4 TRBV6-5 TGTGCCAGCAGTTGGGTTGGAGGAGCAGACGAAAAACTGTTTTTT CASSWVGGADEKLFF
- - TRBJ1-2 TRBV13 TGTGCCAGCAGCTTAGGCCTTATCCAGGCTAACTATGGCTACACCTTC CASSLGLIQANYGYTF
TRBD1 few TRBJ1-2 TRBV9 TGTGCCAGCAGCGTAGGGGACAGGGTGGAGGACTATGGCTACACCTTC CASSVGDRVEDYGYTF
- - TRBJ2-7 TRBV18 TGTGCCAGCTCACCACGGACAGCTTCCTACGAGCAGTACTTC CASSPRTASYEQYF
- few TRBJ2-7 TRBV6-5 TGTGCCAGCAGTTACTGGCAAGGTCTCGAGCAGTACTTC CASSYWQGLEQYF
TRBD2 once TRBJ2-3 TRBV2 TGTGCCAGCTATCGGACTAGCGGGAGGATAAACACAGATACGCAGTATTTT CASYRTSGRINTDTQYF
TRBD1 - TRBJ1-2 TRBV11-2 TGTGCCAGCACCCCCAGTCGGGGACAGGGGGATGGGCTGTATGGCTACACCTTC CASTPSRGQGDGLYGYTF
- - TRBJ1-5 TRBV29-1 TGCAGCGTTTGGTCTAGCAATCAGCCCCAGCATTTT CSVWSSNQPQHF
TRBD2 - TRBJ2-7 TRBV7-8 TGTGCCAGCAGCGACAGAGGGACTAGCGGGAGGAGGCGCGAGCAGTACTTC CASSDRGTSGRRREQYF
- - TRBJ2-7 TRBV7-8 TGTGCCAGCACCCCTTCAGGGGTGAGCTCCTACGAGCAGTACTTC CASTPSGVSSYEQYF
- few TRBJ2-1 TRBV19 TGTGCCAGTACCACCGACAGCTCCTACAATGAGCAGTTCTTC CASTTDSSYNEQFF
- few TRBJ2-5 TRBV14 TGTGCCAGCAGCCGAACAGACCAAGAGACCCAGTACTTC CASSRTDQETQYF
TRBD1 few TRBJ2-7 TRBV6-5 TGTGCCAGCAGTTACTACAGGGGCTACGAGCAGTACTTC CASSYYRGYEQYF
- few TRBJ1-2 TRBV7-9 TGTGCCAGCAGCTTAGAGCAGGGGAACTATGGCTACACCTTC CASSLEQGNYGYTF
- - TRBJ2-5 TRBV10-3 TGTGCCATCAGTGAGGGCAACCAAGAGACCCAGTACTTC CAISEGNQETQYF
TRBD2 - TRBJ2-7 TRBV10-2 TGCGCCAGCCAGGGAGGGATAACCAACGAGCAGTACTTC CASQGGITNEQYF
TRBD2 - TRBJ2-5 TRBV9 TGTGCCAGCAGCTTCGGACTAGGAGAGACCCAGTACTTC CASSFGLGETQYF
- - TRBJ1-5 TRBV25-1 TGTGCCAGCAGTGATAGCCGCCCAGGGGCGCAGGATCAGCCCCAGCATTTT CASSDSRPGAQDQPQHF
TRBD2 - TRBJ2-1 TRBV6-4 TGTGCCAGCCGACTAGCGGGAGGCTCCTACAATGAGCAGTTCTTC CASRLAGGSYNEQFF
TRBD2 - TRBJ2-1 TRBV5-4 TGTGCCAGCAGCACGAGGACTAGTATTTACAATGAGCAGTTCTTC CASSTRTSIYNEQFF
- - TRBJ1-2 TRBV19 TGTGCCAGTAAATACAGAAGTAACTATGGCTACACCTTC CASKYRSNYGYTF
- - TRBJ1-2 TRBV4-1 TGCGCCAGCAGCCAAGATGGCGGGGTGGGCGGCTACACCTTC CASSQDGGVGGYTF
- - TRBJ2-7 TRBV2 TGTGCCAGCAGTGACTCAGGGTTAAGTGGGTACGAGCAGTACTTC CASSDSGLSGYEQYF
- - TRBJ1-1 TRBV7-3 TGTGCCAGCAGCTTAACATTGAACACTGAAGCTTTCTTT CASSLTLNTEAFF
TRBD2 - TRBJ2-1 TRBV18 TGTGCCAGCTCACCGTCCGCGGCGGGGGGGCTAAATGAGCAGTTCTTC CASSPSAAGGLNEQFF
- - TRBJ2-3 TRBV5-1 TGCGCCAGCAGCTTGGAACAGGGAATAAGCACAGATACGCAGTATTTT CASSLEQGISTDTQYF
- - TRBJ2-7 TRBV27 TGTGCCAGCAGTCTCCGACGGGGATACGAGCAGTACTTC CASSLRRGYEQYF
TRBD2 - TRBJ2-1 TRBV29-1 TGCAGCGTGCACGGGACTAGCGGGAGGGATGAGCAGTTCTTC CSVHGTSGRDEQFF
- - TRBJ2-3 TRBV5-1 TGCGCCAGCAGCTCCCCCAGAGTAGCTACTAGCACAGATACGCAGTATTTT CASSSPRVATSTDTQYF
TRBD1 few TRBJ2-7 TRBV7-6 TGTGCCAGCAGTTCATCGACAGGGGCGGGGGAGCAGTACTTC CASSSSTGAGEQYF
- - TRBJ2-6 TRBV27 TGTGCCAGCAGTTCGACAGGTCTTTACTCTGGGGCCAACGTCCTGACTTTC CASSSTGLYSGANVLTF